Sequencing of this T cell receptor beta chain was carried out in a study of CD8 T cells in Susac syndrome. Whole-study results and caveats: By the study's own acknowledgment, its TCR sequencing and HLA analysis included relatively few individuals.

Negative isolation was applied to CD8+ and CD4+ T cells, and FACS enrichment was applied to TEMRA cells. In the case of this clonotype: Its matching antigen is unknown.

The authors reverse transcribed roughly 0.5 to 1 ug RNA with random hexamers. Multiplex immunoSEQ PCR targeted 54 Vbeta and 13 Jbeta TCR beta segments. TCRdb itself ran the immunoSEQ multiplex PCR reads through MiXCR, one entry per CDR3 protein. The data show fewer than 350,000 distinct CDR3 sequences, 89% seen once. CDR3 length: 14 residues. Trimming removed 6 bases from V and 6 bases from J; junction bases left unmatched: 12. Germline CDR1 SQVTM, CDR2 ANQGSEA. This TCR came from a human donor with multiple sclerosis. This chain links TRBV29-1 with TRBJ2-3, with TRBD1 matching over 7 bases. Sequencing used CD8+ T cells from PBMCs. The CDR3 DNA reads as TGCAGCGTGGTATGGGGTGACAGGGAGGATACGCAGTATTTT. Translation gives CSVVWGDREDTQYF.